The 17 T cell receptor beta chains in this list originate from one sample, sequenced in a study of cytomegalovirus exposure and HLA in healthy donors. 60 Vbeta and 13 Jbeta primers were used in PCR. Clones were sequenced by immunoSEQ multiplex PCR, and TCRdb holds only the in-frame ones, with some missing. The data hold fewer than 200,000 clones, with approximately 80% observed a single time. Sequencing was performed on PBMCs. These receptors all come from a girl aged 2-10 years in good health and CMV-seropositive.

The CDR3 reads CASGSGTSGRLYRQRQFF. In nucleotides, the CDR3 is TGTGCCAGTGGATCGGGGACTTCGGGTCGACTTTACCGCCAGCGGCAGTTCTTC. The chain links TRBV19 to TRBJ2-1; maybe TRBD2 (6 bases). Trimming shortened V by 8 bases and J by 12 bases, and 35 bases separated the two germline ends. The V gene's germline CDR1 is LNHDA and CDR2 SQIVND (reference sequence). CDR3 length: 18 residues.

The chain is built from TRBV5-6 and TRBJ2-1, with a possible D match to TRBD1 (5 bases). Trimming shortened V by 3 bases and J by 6 bases, and 10 bases separated the two germline ends. The germline V gene has CDR1 SGHDT and CDR2 YYEEEE. The CDR3 loop spans 13 amino acids. In nucleotides, the CDR3 is TGTGCCAGCAGCTCGGACACTATCAATGAGCAGTTCTTC. It specifies CASSSDTINEQFF. Drawing the rest from reference TRBV5-6 and TRBJ2-1, the complete variable domain is DAGVTQSPTHLIKTRGQQVTLRCSPKSGHDTVSWYQQALGQGPQFIFQYYEEEERQRGNFPDRFSGHQFPNYSSELNVNALLLGDSALYLCASSSDTINEQFFGPGTRLTVL.

This chain joins TRBV7-6 and TRBJ2-5; D perhaps matches TRBD2 (5 bases). V dropped 0 bases and J dropped 5 bases, with 19 bases sitting between them. The length of the CDR3 is 17 residues. CDR1 and CDR2 from the germline V gene are SGHVS and FNYEAQ. CDR3 loop: CASSLASVTSQLETQYF. Here the CDR3 DNA reads TGTGCCAGCAGCTTAGCGTCGGTAACTAGTCAATTGGAGACCCAGTACTTC.

V is TRBV2 and J is TRBJ1-5; D not resolved. V was pared by 2 bases and J by 11 bases, with 10 bases between. Germline CDR1 SNHLY, CDR2 FYNNEI. This CDR3 is 12 amino acids long. The CDR3 reads CASSETAHAQHF. DNA of the CDR3: TGTGCCAGCAGTGAAACCGCGCATGCCCAGCATTTT.

This chain joins TRBV27 and TRBJ2-7; 9 bases line up with TRBD1. Germline V gene sequence: CDR1 MNHEY, CDR2 SMNVEV (reference sequence). The CDR3 runs to 15 residues. With 5 bases clipped from V and 2 bases from J, the junction kept 7 bases outside the gene matches. The CDR3 region is CASSIRQGGPYEQYF. CDR3 in DNA: TGTGCCAGCAGTATCCGACAGGGGGGGCCCTACGAGCAGTACTTC.

This clone was picked up a small number of times. The gene calls are TRBV7-9 and TRBJ1-1; 10 positions agree with TRBD1. Trimming removed 3 bases from V and 5 bases from J; junction bases left unmatched: 6. The CDR3 totals 15 residues. Germline loops: CDR1 SEHNR, CDR2 FQNEAQ (reference sequence). The CDR3: CASSFKGQGITEAFF. The CDR3 region has the DNA TGTGCCAGCAGCTTTAAGGGACAGGGGATAACTGAAGCTTTCTTT.

The chain couples TRBV19 to TRBJ2-3; 12 nucleotides match TRBD2. The germline V gene encodes CDR1 LNHDA and CDR2 SQIVND (reference sequence). The V segment lost 5 bases and the J segment 0 bases; nucleotides outside the gene matches: 3. This CDR3 has 16 residues. DNA for the CDR3: TGTGCCAGTAGTTCAGGACTAGCGGGGAGCACAGATACGCAGTATTTT. Translation: CASSSGLAGSTDTQYF.

The J gene is TRBJ2-1, the V gene TRBV7-2, with D perhaps TRBD1 (5 bases). CDR3 length equals 13 residues. Germline values: CDR1 SGHTA, CDR2 FQGNSA. V lost 2 bases and J 8 bases, leaving 10 bases between the germline ends. CDR3 coding DNA: TGTGCCAGCAGCTTAAGGACAATCTATGAGCAGTTCTTC. As protein: CASSLRTIYEQFF.

The gene calls are TRBV7-8 and TRBJ2-7; perhaps TRBD1 as D (5 bases). V was clipped by 2 bases and J by 0 bases, with 17 bases between them. This CDR3 has 17 residues. CDR1 and CDR2 from the germline V gene are SGHVS and FQNEAQ. DNA for the CDR3: TGTGCCAGCAGCTTATCAGGGTCGGTCCTCTCCTCCTACGAGCAGTACTTC. Residues: CASSLSGSVLSSYEQYF. The full variable domain, rest sourced from reference TRBV7-8 and TRBJ2-7, is GAGVSQSPRYKVAKRGQDVALRCDPISGHVSLFWYQQALGQGPEFLTYFQNEAQLDKSGLPSDRFFAERPEGSVSTLKIQRTQQEDSAVYLCASSLSGSVLSSYEQYFGPGTRLTVT.

The chain uses TRBV5-1 and TRBJ2-1; 8 nucleotides align to TRBD1. The CDR3 has 16 residues. The J segment lost 1 base and the V segment lost 4 bases, leaving 7 bases of the junction unmatched. Germline CDR1 SGHRS, CDR2 YFSETQ. The chain's CDR3 is CASSAPGGKSYNEQFF. DNA for the CDR3: TGCGCCAGCAGCGCACCAGGGGGCAAGTCCTACAATGAGCAGTTCTTC.

The chain links TRBV29-1 to TRBJ1-1; the D gene is possibly TRBD1 (6 bases). The CDR3 sequence is 17 residues long. CDR1 and CDR2 from the germline V gene are SQVTM and ANQGSEA. V lost 7 bases and J 3 bases, leaving 27 bases between the germline ends. CDR3 bases: TGCAGCGCTACCCGGCGGGGGGGGCGGTGGGGGGACACTGAAGCTTTCTTT. It is translated as CSATRRGGRWGDTEAFF.

The genes are TRBV28 and TRBJ1-6; 8 nucleotides match TRBD1. The length of the CDR3 is 13 residues. The trim removed 10 bases at V and 10 bases at J, leaving 9 bases unmatched. From germline, CDR1 is MDHEN and CDR2 SYDVKM. The CDR3 coding sequence is TGTGCCACCCAAACAGGGGGTGGCTCACCCCTCCACTTT. It specifies CATQTGGGSPLHF. Full variable domain (rest looked up from reference TRBV28 and TRBJ1-6): DVKVTQSSRYLVKRTGEKVFLECVQDMDHENMFWYRQDPGLGLRLIYFSYDVKMKEKGDIPEGYSVSREKKERFSLILESASTNQTSMYLCATQTGGGSPLHFGNGTRLTVT.

V gene TRBV2 combines with J gene TRBJ1-2, with TRBD1 matching over 9 bases. The CDR3 contains 16 residues. The junction had 6 bases not matched to a gene; V was cut back by 4 bases and J by 0 bases. Germline CDR1 SNHLY, CDR2 FYNNEI. CDR3: CASSVGQGLANYGYTF. In DNA form, the CDR3 reads TGTGCCAGCAGTGTGGGACAGGGTTTAGCTAACTATGGCTACACCTTC.

The rearrangement joins TRBV5-1 to TRBJ1-1; 9 bases agree with TRBD1. The ends lost 4 bases at V and 3 bases at J; junction bases unmatched: 7. There are 15 residues in the CDR3. Germline lookup yields CDR1 SGHRS and CDR2 YFSETQ. The CDR3, as DNA: TGCGCCAGCAGCCAGGGGACAGGGTTGTACACTGAAGCTTTCTTT. It specifies CASSQGTGLYTEAFF.

The CDR3 loop is CASSSNPRLAGGYRDTQYF. The DNA of the CDR3 is TGTGCCAGCAGCTCGAACCCTCGACTAGCGGGAGGGTATAGAGATACGCAGTATTTT. This rearrangement joins TRBV11-2 to TRBJ2-3; the match to TRBD2 covers 14 bases. Germline CDR1 reads SGHAT; CDR2 reads FQNNGV. The CDR3 length is 19 residues. The V segment lost 4 bases and the J segment 5 bases; nucleotides outside the gene matches: 14.

V is TRBV30 and J is TRBJ2-2; a weak D match, TRBD1 (5 bases). V lost 5 bases, J lost 4 bases, and 14 bases lay in between. Germline CDR1 and CDR2: GTSNPN and SVGIG (reference sequence). The CDR3 loop spans 14 amino acids. The CDR3 coding sequence is TGTGCCTGGGCACAGGCAACCGCCACCGGGGAGCTGTTTTTT. Residues: CAWAQATATGELFF.

The chain is built from TRBV6-5 and TRBJ1-6; D is unresolved. CDR3 length equals 12 residues. V lost 5 bases and J lost 10, with 9 bases in between. Germline-derived CDR1 and CDR2 are MNHEY and SVGAGI. The chain's CDR3 is CASSESGSPLHF. The CDR3 nucleotides read TGTGCCAGCAGTGAATCGGGGTCACCCCTCCACTTT.